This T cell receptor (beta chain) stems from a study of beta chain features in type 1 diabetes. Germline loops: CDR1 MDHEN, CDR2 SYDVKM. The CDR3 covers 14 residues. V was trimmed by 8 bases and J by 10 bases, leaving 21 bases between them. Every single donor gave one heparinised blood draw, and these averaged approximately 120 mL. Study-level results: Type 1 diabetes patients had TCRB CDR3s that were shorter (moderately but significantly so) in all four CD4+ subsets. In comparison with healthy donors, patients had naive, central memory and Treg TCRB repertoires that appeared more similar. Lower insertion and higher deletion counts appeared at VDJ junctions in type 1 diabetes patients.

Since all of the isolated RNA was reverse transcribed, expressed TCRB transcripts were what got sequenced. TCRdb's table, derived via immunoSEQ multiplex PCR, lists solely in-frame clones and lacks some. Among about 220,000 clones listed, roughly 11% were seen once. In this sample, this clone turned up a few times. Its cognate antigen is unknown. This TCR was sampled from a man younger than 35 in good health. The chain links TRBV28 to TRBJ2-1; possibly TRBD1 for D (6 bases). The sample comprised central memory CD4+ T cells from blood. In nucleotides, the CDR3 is TGTGCCAGCGGGGAAGTCCGGGCAGACAGGGAGCAGTTCTTC. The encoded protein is CASGEVRADREQFF.